The 10 T cell receptor beta chains in this list originate from one sample, sequenced in a study of Graves' ophthalmopathy and Graves' hyperthyroidism. The sequenced template was RNA, covering the TCR beta CDR3 region. RT-PCR in the first round used HTBI primers; a second-round multiplex PCR followed. TCRdb re-derived calls from the multiplex PCR reads in MiXCR, one entry per CDR3 protein. The table shows roughly 610,000 distinct CDR3 sequences, with over 20% occurring only once. Sequences were obtained from peripheral blood. The source is a woman younger than 30 with stable Graves' hyperthyroidism. Some clones in this sample may be carry-over from other donors' samples.

The chain recombines TRBV18 with TRBJ2-7, with unresolved D. V dropped 0 bases and J dropped 0 bases, with 9 bases sitting between them. The CDR3 runs to 15 residues. From germline, CDR1 is KGHSH and CDR2 LQKENI. The DNA for the CDR3 is TGTGCCAGCTCACCACCGCGAACAGCCTCCTACGAGCAGTACGTC. It specifies CASSPPRTASYEQYV.

The genes are TRBV11-2 and TRBJ1-2; D might be TRBD1 (5 bases). The germline CDR1 and CDR2 sequences are SGHAT and FQNNGV. Trimming shortened V by 5 bases and J by 5 bases, and 15 bases separated the two germline ends. The length of the CDR3 is 14 residues. The CDR3 nucleotides read TGTGCCAGCAGCCGGGGGGGTCTTGGGTATGGCTACACCTTC. Residues: CASSRGGLGYGYTF.

This clonotype has at least ten counts. V and J are TRBV12-3 or TRBV12-4 and TRBJ1-2, with D possibly matching TRBD1 (5 bases). V was pared by 8 bases and J by 7 bases, with 20 bases between. The CDR3 has 14 residues. The CDR3 reads CASPLGGDLGGYTF. For the CDR3, the DNA is TGTGCCAGCCCTCTGGGGGGGGATTTAGGTGGCTACACCTTC.

This clonotype has a handful of counts. The chain combines TRBV5-1 with TRBJ2-7, with 9 bases fitting TRBD2. The germline V gene has CDR1 SGHRS and CDR2 YFSETQ. J was trimmed by 3 bases and V by 4 bases; bases with no gene match: 5. This CDR3 is 14 amino acids long. The CDR3 DNA follows: TGCGCCAGCAGCGACGGGACTAGCTTCTACGAGCAGTACTTC. It is translated as CASSDGTSFYEQYF.

As concerns this clonotype: Being one base from a much bigger clone, this may be a read error. The CDR3 is CASKQVNTEAFF. The CDR3 DNA follows: TGTGCCAGCAAACAGGTGAACACTGAAGCTTTCTTT. V gene TRBV12-3 or TRBV12-4 combines with J gene TRBJ1-1; maybe TRBD1 (5 bases). The length of the CDR3 is 12 residues. Trimming cost V 7 bases and J 0 bases, with 6 bases left between them.

This clonotype was picked up a small number of times. The chain employs TRBV9 and TRBJ1-6; the D gene is possibly TRBD1 (5 bases). The V and J ends lost 0 bases and 7 bases respectively, with 11 bases between them. Germline V gives CDR1 SGDLS, CDR2 YYNGEE. CDR3 length equals 15 residues. This CDR3 reads CASSVAPGYNSPLHF. The DNA of the CDR3 is TGTGCCAGCAGCGTAGCCCCAGGGTACAATTCACCCCTCCACTTT.

This clonotype was seen repeatedly, ten times or more. The CDR3 here is CASSIRQGAVETQYF. CDR3 DNA: TGTGCCAGCAGCATCAGACAGGGGGCGGTTGAGACCCAGTACTTC. V is TRBV7-2 and J is TRBJ2-5; TRBD1 matches at 10 bases. CDR1 SGHTA and CDR2 FQGNSA come from the germline V gene. This CDR3 comprises 15 residues. The V gene end was trimmed by 5 bases and the J gene end by 5 bases; junction bases not matched to a gene: 8.

In its sample, this clonotype was seen a few times. The V call is TRBV3-1, the J call TRBJ2-7, with 10 bases fitting TRBD1. V trimming: 6 bases; J trimming: 7 bases; junction bases outside the gene matches: 18. Looked up from germline, CDR1 is LGHDT and CDR2 is YNNKEL (reference sequence). The CDR3 has 17 amino acids. The CDR3 here is CASSQLPGTGVFVEQYF. The CDR3 DNA follows: TGTGCCAGCAGTCAACTCCCCGGGACAGGGGTATTTGTGGAGCAGTACTTC.

This clonotype was seen ten or more times. The chain recombines TRBV6-1 with TRBJ2-7, with D perhaps TRBD1 (5 bases). This CDR3 is built from 14 residues. Germline-derived CDR1 and CDR2 are MNHNS and SASEGT. The V gene lost 5 bases and the J gene lost 1 base, with 12 bases spanning the gap. The CDR3 coding sequence is TGTGCCAGCAGTCTCTACAGGTTATCCTACGAGCAGTACTTC. Translated: CASSLYRLSYEQYF.

J is TRBJ1-1 and V is TRBV6-1; D possibly corresponds to TRBD1 (5 bases). V shed 6 bases and J shed 0 bases, with 11 bases lying between them. Per the germline V gene, CDR1 is MNHNS and CDR2 is SASEGT. CDR3 length equals 14 residues. The CDR3 loop reads CASRFGGMNTEAFF. The CDR3 coding sequence is TGTGCCAGCAGGTTCGGGGGTATGAACACTGAAGCTTTCTTT.